These 25 T cell receptor beta chains came from one sample sequenced in a study of blood T cell repertoires in COVID-19. The protocol was immunoSEQ multiplex PCR, while the TCRdb copy is restricted to in-frame clones and leaves out a portion. The sample shows roughly 150,000 clones, approximately 86% of them seen only once. Sequencing used PBMCs or T cells enriched from blood (not recorded which). Every receptor here comes from a man aged 60-69 years who had recovered from COVID-19.

The chain uses TRBV9 and TRBJ2-3; the match to TRBD1 covers 9 bases. The ends lost 2 bases at V and 5 bases at J; junction bases unmatched: 6. Per germline, CDR1 SGDLS and CDR2 YYNGEE. The CDR3 runs to 15 residues. The CDR3 nucleotides are TGTGCCAGCAGCGTGAGTTACAGGGGGCGAGATACGCAGTATTTT. This sequence encodes CASSVSYRGRDTQYF.

J is TRBJ1-1 and V is TRBV5-4, with 9 bases fitting TRBD1. This CDR3 comprises 17 residues. The V segment lost 0 bases and the J segment 2 bases; nucleotides outside the gene matches: 8. The germline V gene encodes CDR1 SGHNT and CDR2 YYREEE (reference sequence). CDR3 in amino acids: CASSLATGGIGNTEAFF. CDR3 coding DNA: TGTGCCAGCAGCTTGGCTACAGGGGGCATAGGAAACACTGAAGCTTTCTTT.

This clone was recorded only once. V usage is TRBV6-1 and J usage is TRBJ2-5; TRBD2 agrees at 8 bases. CDR1 is MNHNS and CDR2 is SASEGT in the germline V gene. The CDR3 is made up of 14 amino acids. V gave up 4 bases and J gave up 5 bases; unmatched junction bases: 6. The CDR3 region is CASSAAGVWETQYF. The CDR3 coding sequence is TGTGCCAGCAGTGCAGCGGGAGTCTGGGAGACCCAGTACTTC.

The rearrangement links TRBV27 to TRBJ1-6, with 7 bases lining up with TRBD1. Unmatched junction bases numbered 9, after V lost 6 bases and J lost 7 bases. In germline, CDR1 is MNHEY, CDR2 SMNVEV (reference sequence). This CDR3 is built from 15 residues. In DNA form, the CDR3 reads TGTGCCAGCAGCGTGACCGGGACAGAGAATTCACCCCTCCACTTT. It specifies CASSVTGTENSPLHF.

Worth noting for this clone: A read error may account for a junction end that differs from germline. The chain combines TRBV19 with TRBJ2-4; D may be TRBD2 (6 bases). Germline CDR1 is LNHDA and CDR2 is SQIVND (reference sequence). The length of the CDR3 is 12 residues. In nucleotides, the CDR3 is TGTGCCAGTAGGGGGAACCGGGAGCACAGAGACTTC. Encoded protein: CASRGNREHRDF.

The CDR3 region has the DNA TGCAGTGCTAGTAAGCGGAGCACAGATACGCAGTATTTT. Encoded protein: CSASKRSTDTQYF. The V gene is TRBV20-1, the J gene TRBJ2-3, with D perhaps TRBD2 (5 bases). Trimming cost V 3 bases and J 0 bases, with 7 bases left between them. CDR1 is DFQATT, CDR2 SNEGSKA, per germline (reference sequence). This CDR3 region has 13 residues.

The chain recombines TRBV29-1 with TRBJ1-1, with D possibly TRBD1 on 6 matching bases. Trimming took 5 bases from V and 1 from J, leaving 11 bases between them. CDR3 size: 13 residues. Per germline, CDR1 SQVTM and CDR2 ANQGSEA. In DNA, the CDR3 is TGCAGCGTTCAACAGGGTTGGAACACTGAAGCTTTCTTT. Translation: CSVQQGWNTEAFF.

As DNA, the CDR3 is TGTGCCAGCAGCCGGGACAGGGCTGGCGCGGTCACCGGGGAGCTGTTTTTT. Amino acids: CASSRDRAGAVTGELFF. The chain carries TRBV5-4 and TRBJ2-2, with 9 bases matching TRBD1. Looked up from germline, CDR1 is SGHNT and CDR2 is YYREEE (reference sequence). CDR3 length equals 17 residues. Trimming cost V 4 bases and J 4 bases; bases outside gene matches: 11.

The rearrangement joins TRBV25-1 to TRBJ2-1; 12 bases agree with TRBD2. The J segment lost 4 bases and the V segment lost 0 bases, leaving 1 base of the junction unmatched. Looked up from germline, CDR1 is MGHDK and CDR2 is SYGVNS. CDR3 length: 16 amino acids. CDR3 protein: CASSEYTSGGYNEQFF. The CDR3 bases are TGTGCCAGCAGTGAATATACTAGCGGGGGGTACAATGAGCAGTTCTTC.

The rearrangement links TRBV18 to TRBJ1-3; 8 nucleotides match TRBD1. Germline CDR1 reads KGHSH; CDR2 reads LQKENI. This CDR3 is built from 16 residues. J gave up 1 base and V 3 bases, and 5 bases lay outside the gene matches. As DNA, the CDR3 is TGTGCCAGCTCACCGGACAGGGCGGTTTCTGGAAACACCATATATTTT. Residues: CASSPDRAVSGNTIYF.

V gene TRBV7-6 combines with J gene TRBJ1-1, with D perhaps matching TRBD1 (6 bases). The V end was cut by 5 bases, the J end by 4 bases, with 14 bases between. Per the germline V gene, CDR1 is SGHVS and CDR2 is FNYEAQ. CDR3 length: 14 amino acids. The CDR3 sequence is CASSQDSLLTEAFF. The CDR3 coding sequence is TGTGCCAGCAGCCAGGACAGTTTGCTCACTGAAGCTTTCTTT.

This chain connects TRBV27 to TRBJ1-2, with D unclear. Germline CDR1 reads MNHEY; CDR2 reads SMNVEV (reference sequence). Trimming took off 6 bases at V and 1 base at J, with 18 bases between the two ends. CDR3 length: 16 amino acids. The CDR3 spells CASRTLRLTGNYGYTF. DNA for the CDR3: TGTGCCAGCAGGACTTTACGGCTAACGGGTAACTATGGCTACACCTTC.

The CDR3 here is CASSEVRVNQPQHF. DNA of the CDR3: TGTGCCAGCAGTGAGGTCAGGGTTAATCAGCCCCAGCATTTT. The chain uses TRBV2 and TRBJ1-5; perhaps TRBD1 as D (5 bases). The germline CDR1 and CDR2 sequences are SNHLY and FYNNEI. The CDR3 totals 14 residues. With 3 bases removed from V and 4 bases from J, the gap between germline ends came to 10 bases.

In its sample, this clone was seen a few times. The CDR3: CASSPSGSYNEQFF. The CDR3 DNA sequence: TGTGCCAGCAGCCCAAGCGGATCCTACAATGAGCAGTTCTTC. The chain recombines TRBV11-2 with TRBJ2-1; maybe TRBD2 (5 bases). This CDR3 is 14 amino acids long. Deletions cut 5 bases from V and 1 base from J, with 9 bases between. Per germline, CDR1 SGHAT and CDR2 FQNNGV.

The chain links TRBV29-1 to TRBJ1-4; 9 nucleotides line up with TRBD1. Germline-derived CDR1 and CDR2 are SQVTM and ANQGSEA. CDR3 size: 14 residues. The trim removed 6 bases at V and 8 bases at J, leaving 10 bases unmatched. The chain's CDR3 is CSVASTGGGEKLFF. The DNA for the CDR3 is TGCAGCGTCGCCTCGACAGGGGGGGGCGAAAAACTGTTTTTT. The whole variable domain, remainder taken from reference TRBV29-1 and TRBJ1-4, is SAVISQKPSRDICQRGTSLTIQCQVDSQVTMMFWYRQQPGQSLTLIATANQGSEATYESGFVIDKFPISRPNLTFSTLTVSNMSPEDSSIYLCSVASTGGGEKLFFGSGTQLSVL.

V gene TRBV28 combines with J gene TRBJ1-2, with a weak D call TRBD1 (6 bases). The germline CDR1 and CDR2 sequences are MDHEN and SYDVKM. With 9 bases removed from V and 10 bases from J, the gap between germline ends came to 21 bases. The CDR3 consists of 13 residues. DNA of the CDR3: TGTGCCAGTTTAATCCCGGGACAAGTAATCTACACCTTC. It encodes CASLIPGQVIYTF.

The chain links TRBV7-6 to TRBJ2-3; TRBD2 is a possible D gene (6 bases). CDR3 length: 14 residues. Looked up from germline, CDR1 is SGHVS and CDR2 is FNYEAQ. Trimming pared 6 bases from V and 1 base from J, leaving 11 bases between. The CDR3 loop reads CASSFTGGTDTQYF. Here the CDR3 DNA reads TGTGCCAGCAGTTTTACGGGAGGCACAGATACGCAGTATTTT.

The chain combines TRBV21-1 with TRBJ2-7; TRBD2, the table's D call, lacks a check against the DNA. TRBV21-1 is marked as a pseudogene. The CDR3 sequence is 16 residues long. This CDR3 is CASSKVLAGGPHEQYF. CDR3 bases: TGTGCCAGCAGCAAAGTCCTAGCGGGAGGGCCGCACGAGCAGTACTTC.

The CDR3 DNA is TGTGCCAGCAGCTCAGACGGACAGGGGACCAATGAGCAGTTCTTC. As protein: CASSSDGQGTNEQFF. V gene TRBV7-3 combines with J gene TRBJ2-1; 9 nucleotides align to TRBD1. With 4 bases clipped from V and 6 bases from J, the junction kept 7 bases outside the gene matches. Looked up from germline, CDR1 is SGHTA and CDR2 is FQGTGA. This CDR3 is 15 amino acids long.

J is TRBJ2-5 and V is TRBV29-1, with 8 bases lining up with TRBD2. Germline CDR1 reads SQVTM; CDR2 reads ANQGSEA. The CDR3 covers 13 residues. Trimming took 3 bases from V and 2 from J; bases not matched to a gene: 2. CDR3 bases: TGCAGCGTTGATCCTAGCGGGCAAGAGACCCAGTACTTC. This codes for CSVDPSGQETQYF.

This clone was detected many times. This chain joins TRBV10-2 and TRBJ2-2, with 9 bases identical to TRBD1. J was trimmed by 1 base and V by 6 bases; bases with no gene match: 3. The CDR3 has 15 amino acids. The germline gives CDR1 WSHSY, CDR2 SAAADI. The CDR3 sequence is CASREGQGNTGELFF. The CDR3 DNA reads TGCGCCAGCAGGGAGGGACAGGGGAACACCGGGGAGCTGTTTTTT.

The chain couples TRBV2 to TRBJ2-5, with TRBD1 as a possible D gene (5 bases). Germline V gene data show CDR1 as SNHLY and CDR2 as FYNNEI. This CDR3 is built from 13 residues. Trimming took 4 bases from V and 3 from J, leaving 9 bases between them. This chain's CDR3 is CASSAGQKETQYF. CDR3 DNA sequence: TGTGCCAGCAGTGCAGGGCAGAAAGAGACCCAGTACTTC.

The chain joins TRBV4-1 to TRBJ2-6; maybe TRBD1 (5 bases). V was pared by 1 base and J by 0 bases, with 19 bases between. This CDR3 spans 20 amino acids. Germline loops: CDR1 MGHRA, CDR2 YSYEKL. CDR3 sequence reads: CASSQVGMEQVRSGANVLTF. The CDR3 bases are TGCGCCAGCAGCCAAGTCGGTATGGAACAGGTCCGCTCTGGGGCCAACGTCCTGACTTTC.

The V and J genes are TRBV6-5 and TRBJ2-7; 10 nucleotides align to TRBD1. Germline trimming cut 4 bases from V and 3 bases from J; bases unmatched to any gene: 9. Germline V gene sequence: CDR1 MNHEY, CDR2 SVGAGI. The CDR3 runs 16 residues. Written as DNA, the CDR3 is TGTGCCAGCAGTTTTTTAGGACAGGGGGAGGACTACGAGCAGTACTTC. Translated, it gives CASSFLGQGEDYEQYF.

This clone was recorded a few times. V is TRBV7-3 and J is TRBJ2-7; 8 nucleotides line up with TRBD2. V shed 2 bases, J shed 5 bases, and the junction held 8 bases outside the gene matches. From germline, CDR1 is SGHTA and CDR2 FQGTGA. The CDR3 runs to 15 residues. CDR3 nucleotides: TGTGCCAGCAGCTTAGCGGGAGGCTCCGGGCACGAGCAGTACTTC. It encodes CASSLAGGSGHEQYF.